These 30 T cell receptor beta chains share one sample of origin, sequenced in a study of blood T cell repertoires in COVID-19 (TCRdb year 2020). Libraries were built with the immunoSEQ multiplex PCR assay. In TCRdb, the immuneACCESS table is reduced to in-frame sequences with V and J assigned. These tables do not hold every clone; where another copy was compared, an unresolved V gene accounts for under half, and the others remain unexplained. Within this sample are about 36,000 clones, with approximately 78% of them counted one time only. Of the sample, around 44% falls within the top ten clones. Input material: peripheral blood. Receptors originate from a human donor in a cohort sampled during active or convalescent COVID-19. The donor label of this sample is uncertain.

The CDR3 region is CASSAGVTDTQYF. The CDR3 nucleotides are TGTGCCAGCAGTGCGGGGGTTACAGATACGCAGTATTTT. The chain joins TRBV25-1 to TRBJ2-3; possible D gene TRBD2, 6 bases. CDR1 and CDR2 (germline): MGHDK, SYGVNS. This CDR3 is 13 amino acids long. V lost 4 bases and J lost 3, with 8 bases in between.

This clone has only a few counts. V and J are TRBV5-8 and TRBJ2-5, with D possibly being TRBD1 (6 bases). The V gene lost 2 bases and the J gene lost 5 bases, with 16 bases spanning the gap. There are 15 residues in the CDR3. From germline, CDR1 is SGHTS and CDR2 YDEGEE. The CDR3 nucleotides read TGTGCCAGCAGCTTTCGGACAGCACACGGGGAGACCCAGTACTTC. As protein: CASSFRTAHGETQYF.

J is TRBJ1-1 and V is TRBV6-2 or TRBV6-3, with a possible D match to TRBD1 (5 bases). The ends were cut back, 4 bases at V and 10 bases at J, with 16 bases in the middle. Germline V gene sequence: CDR1 MNHEY, CDR2 SVGEGT. The CDR3 sequence is 13 residues long. In DNA, the CDR3 is TGTGCCAGCAGTTGGGGCAGAAGCAACGGAGCTTTCTTT. It yields the protein CASSWGRSNGAFF.

The rearrangement links TRBV12-5 to TRBJ2-7, with TRBD2 matching over 10 bases. V lost 2 bases to trimming and J lost 4 bases; unmatched junction nucleotides: 5. The CDR3 extends over 15 amino acids. CDR1 and CDR2 (germline): LGHNT, FRNRAP. The CDR3: CASGLTASGSYEQYF. DNA of the CDR3: TGTGCTAGTGGTTTGACGGCTAGCGGGAGTTACGAGCAGTACTTC.

This clone has a handful of counts. This chain links TRBV19 with TRBJ1-1; TRBD1 might be the D (6 bases). Trimming left V 8 bases short and J 1 base short, with 14 bases between. The CDR3 covers 14 residues. The V gene's germline CDR1 is LNHDA and CDR2 SQIVND (reference sequence). CDR3 bases: TGTGCCAGTGATTCCTGGGGGCAGAACACTGAAGCTTTCTTT. Its protein product is CASDSWGQNTEAFF.

The rearrangement uses TRBV7-2 and TRBJ2-5; D call uncertain. Germline loops: CDR1 SGHTA, CDR2 FQGNSA. The CDR3 is made up of 12 amino acids. Trimming stripped 8 bases from V and 1 base from J, with 8 bases between. DNA for the CDR3: TGTGCCAGCGCCCGAGCCCAAGAGACCCAGTACTTC. This codes for CASARAQETQYF.

The chain carries TRBV11-3 and TRBJ2-3; 8 bases are shared with TRBD1. Germline CDR1 is SGHNT and CDR2 is YENEEA. CDR3 size: 16 residues. J was trimmed by 3 bases and V by 5 bases; bases with no gene match: 10. CDR3 loop: CASSLGGDRPTDTQYF. The CDR3 nucleotides read TGTGCCAGCAGCCTGGGCGGGGACAGGCCGACAGATACGCAGTATTTT.

The chain couples TRBV19 to TRBJ2-7; D call uncertain. Germline CDR1 and CDR2: LNHDA and SQIVND (reference sequence). Deletions cut 0 bases from V and 4 bases from J, with 4 bases between. The CDR3 consists of 12 residues. The DNA of the CDR3 is TGTGCCAGTAGTATAGATCATTACGAGCAGTACTTC. It codes for CASSIDHYEQYF.

The chain carries TRBV14 and TRBJ2-1; possibly TRBD1 for D (6 bases). Per germline, CDR1 SGHDN and CDR2 FVKESK. V dropped 1 base and J dropped 12 bases, with 10 bases sitting between them. The CDR3 length is 12 residues. CDR3 DNA sequence: TGTGCCAGCAGCCAAGTACAGGGCGGGCAGTTCTTC. It specifies CASSQVQGGQFF.

V and J are TRBV24-1 and TRBJ2-3; 8 nucleotides align to TRBD1. Germline values: CDR1 KGHDR, CDR2 SFDVKD. Germline trimming cut 4 bases from V and 4 bases from J; bases unmatched to any gene: 3. This CDR3 is built from 14 residues. The CDR3 is CATSDVTGADTQYF. The CDR3 DNA reads TGTGCCACCAGTGACGTGACAGGGGCAGATACGCAGTATTTT.

The genes are TRBV2 and TRBJ1-6; tentatively, D is TRBD1 (5 bases). Germline V gene sequence: CDR1 SNHLY, CDR2 FYNNEI. V was shortened by 8 bases and J by 6 bases, with 11 bases between the two germline ends. The CDR3 loop spans 13 amino acids. CDR3 DNA: TGTGCCAGCGTCGGGGGGGGTAATTCACCCCTCCACTTT. It specifies CASVGGGNSPLHF.

J is TRBJ1-4 and V is TRBV4-3, with a possible D match to TRBD1 (6 bases). This CDR3 comprises 16 residues. Germline V CDR1 and CDR2: LGHNA, YSLEER. Trimming took off 0 bases at V and 5 bases at J, with 13 bases between the two ends. The CDR3 region is CASSQDSTGLNEKLFF. CDR3 nucleotide sequence: TGCGCCAGCAGCCAAGATTCTACAGGGCTCAATGAAAAACTGTTTTTT.

This sequence joins TRBV27 and TRBJ2-5; D may be TRBD1 (5 bases). Per germline, CDR1 MNHEY and CDR2 SMNVEV (reference sequence). V was trimmed by 7 bases and J by 7 bases, leaving 16 bases between them. The length of the CDR3 is 13 residues. This chain's CDR3 is CASTGQGLRTQYF. CDR3 DNA: TGTGCCAGCACGGGTCAGGGCCTTCGGACCCAGTACTTC.

The CDR3: CASSPSGNTIYF. CDR3 coding DNA: TGTGCCAGCAGCCCTTCCGGAAACACCATATATTTT. The chain has TRBV21-1 and TRBJ1-3. TRBV21-1 is designated a pseudogene. The CDR3 is made up of 12 amino acids.

The J gene is TRBJ1-2, the V gene TRBV6-5; TRBD1 aligns across 9 bases. Germline CDR1 reads MNHEY; CDR2 reads SVGAGI. V shed 0 bases and J 4 bases; nucleotides not matched to a gene: 3. The CDR3 has 15 residues. The CDR3 coding sequence is TGTGCCAGCAGTTACTCACAGGGGGCGCCCTATGGCTACACCTTC. This encodes CASSYSQGAPYGYTF.

This rearrangement joins TRBV18 to TRBJ1-4; 7 positions agree with TRBD1. The CDR3 spans 17 residues. Germline lookup yields CDR1 KGHSH and CDR2 LQKENI. The junction had 19 bases not matched to a gene; V was cut back by 5 bases and J by 10 bases. The CDR3 DNA sequence: TGTGCCAGCTCAGGGGACAGCGAGTCAACTAATGATGGAAAACTGTTTTTT. Amino acids: CASSGDSESTNDGKLFF. Complete variable domain (other parts from reference TRBV18 and TRBJ1-4): NAGVMQNPRHLVRRRGQEARLRCSPMKGHSHVYWYRQLPEEGLKFMVYLQKENIIDESGMPKERFSAEFPKEGPSILRIQQVVRGDSAAYFCASSGDSESTNDGKLFFGSGTQLSVL.

This clone was recorded only once. The rearrangement joins TRBV19 to TRBJ2-6, with 9 bases that match TRBD2. Germline values: CDR1 LNHDA, CDR2 SQIVND (reference sequence). CDR3 size: 17 residues. Trimming at V came to 4 bases and at J to 0 bases, leaving 4 bases not matched to a gene. CDR3 sequence reads: CASSTSGRHSGANVLTF. The CDR3 region has the DNA TGTGCCAGTAGTACCAGCGGGAGGCACTCTGGGGCCAACGTCCTGACTTTC.

This clone was counted between two and nine times. This chain uses TRBV5-6 with TRBJ1-6, with 10 bases aligning to TRBD1. V lost 2 bases, J lost 9 bases, and 8 bases stayed unmatched. Germline V lookup: CDR1 SGHDT, CDR2 YYEEEE. The CDR3 extends over 16 amino acids. CDR3 in DNA: TGTGCCAGCAGCTTATTGGGAGACAGGGGGCTTTCACCCCTCCACTTT. This encodes CASSLLGDRGLSPLHF. The variable domain in full, with the rest retrieved from reference TRBV5-6 and TRBJ1-6, is DAGVTQSPTHLIKTRGQQVTLRCSPKSGHDTVSWYQQALGQGPQFIFQYYEEEERQRGNFPDRFSGHQFPNYSSELNVNALLLGDSALYLCASSLLGDRGLSPLHFGNGTRLTVT.

The gene calls are TRBV9 and TRBJ1-1, with D perhaps TRBD1 (6 bases). This CDR3 is built from 15 residues. Between the trimmed V and J ends, which lost 4 bases and 4 bases, there was a span of 17 bases. Germline values: CDR1 SGDLS, CDR2 YYNGEE. CDR3 protein: CASSPGRGEGTEAFF. The CDR3 nucleotides read TGTGCCAGCAGCCCTGGGAGGGGGGAGGGCACTGAAGCTTTCTTT.

By frequency in the sample, this clone is medium-sized. The genes are TRBV5-8 and TRBJ2-3; perhaps TRBD2 as D (6 bases). Trimming removed 4 bases from V and 2 bases from J, with 14 bases in between. Germline values: CDR1 SGHTS, CDR2 YDEGEE. This CDR3 spans 15 amino acids. The CDR3 nucleotides read TGTGCCAGCAGCCGCGGGACGTGGACCACAGATACGCAGTATTTT. As protein: CASSRGTWTTDTQYF.

The gene calls are TRBV5-4 and TRBJ2-7; D is possibly TRBD2 (5 bases). In germline, CDR1 is SGHNT, CDR2 YYREEE (reference sequence). This CDR3 is built from 15 residues. Deletions cut 0 bases from V and 2 bases from J, with 12 bases between. The CDR3 reads CASSLGSSWAYEQYF. The CDR3, as DNA: TGTGCCAGCAGCTTGGGTTCTAGCTGGGCCTACGAGCAGTACTTC.

The V and J genes are TRBV9 and TRBJ2-1, with D unresolved. The CDR3 sequence is 15 residues long. The germline gives CDR1 SGDLS, CDR2 YYNGEE. Trimming removed 0 bases from V and 2 bases from J, with 9 bases in between. The CDR3 DNA is TGTGCCAGCAGCGTAGGAGACTCCCCCTACAATGAGCAGTTCTTC. Residues: CASSVGDSPYNEQFF.

This chain connects TRBV24-1 to TRBJ2-3; 7 bases map to TRBD2. The CDR3 has 14 amino acids. Germline CDR1 reads KGHDR; CDR2 reads SFDVKD. The V and J ends lost 6 bases and 4 bases, in that order; junction bases with no gene match: 6. This chain's CDR3 is CATSSGTRPDTQYF. CDR3 in DNA: TGTGCCACCAGTAGCGGGACCAGGCCAGATACGCAGTATTTT.

This chain joins TRBV5-6 and TRBJ2-7, with D uncertain. The V gene's germline CDR1 is SGHDT and CDR2 YYEEEE. The V end lost 2 bases, the J end lost 4 bases, and 7 bases lay between the germline ends. This CDR3 has 12 amino acids. The CDR3 loop reads CASSFSVYEQYF. The CDR3 region has the DNA TGTGCCAGCAGCTTTTCGGTGTACGAGCAGTACTTC.

The rearrangement joins TRBV28 to TRBJ1-6; no firm D call. V was shortened by 4 bases and J by 15 bases, with 10 bases between the two germline ends. Looked up from germline, CDR1 is MDHEN and CDR2 is SYDVKM. The CDR3 length is 11 residues. The CDR3 spells CASSSLFGLHF. The CDR3 nucleotides are TGTGCCAGCAGTTCCCTATTTGGCCTCCACTTT.

This clone came up once. The chain has TRBV3-1 (or the pseudogene TRBV3-2) and TRBJ1-2; the D gene is possibly TRBD1 (5 bases). Deletions cut 4 bases from V and 6 bases from J, with 15 bases between. This CDR3 comprises 14 residues. Germline V gives CDR1 LGHDT, CDR2 YNNKEL (reference sequence). The CDR3 region has the DNA TGTGCCAGCAGCCGAGCTACTTTAGGGGATGGCTACACCTTC. Amino acids: CASSRATLGDGYTF.

The rearrangement joins TRBV2 to TRBJ2-3; 13 bases fit TRBD2. Looked up from germline, CDR1 is SNHLY and CDR2 is FYNNEI. The CDR3 is 17 residues long. Trimming cost V 4 bases and J 4 bases; bases outside gene matches: 8. The CDR3 spells CASSGVALAGGPDTQYF. Here the CDR3 DNA reads TGTGCCAGCAGTGGCGTTGCACTAGCGGGAGGGCCAGATACGCAGTATTTT.

This clone was recorded a few times. The chain links TRBV30 to TRBJ1-2; D might be TRBD1 (6 bases). Between the trimmed V and J ends, which lost 7 bases and 8 bases, there was a span of 14 bases. The CDR3 totals 11 residues. CDR1 and CDR2 from the germline V gene are GTSNPN and SVGIG (reference sequence). The CDR3 loop is CAYPRGFGYTF. The CDR3 DNA is TGTGCCTACCCTAGGGGGTTCGGCTACACCTTC.

The chain uses TRBV6-5 and TRBJ2-2; no reliable D call. CDR3 length: 16 amino acids. CDR1 and CDR2 (germline): MNHEY, SVGAGI. Deletions cut 2 bases from V and 1 base from J, with 11 bases between. The CDR3 DNA sequence: TGTGCCAGCAGTTACGCACAATACCGGAACACCGGGGAGCTGTTTTTT. It translates to CASSYAQYRNTGELFF.

The rearrangement uses TRBV6-5 and TRBJ1-2, with D possibly being TRBD1 (6 bases). The germline V and J ends were trimmed by 7 bases and 2 bases, with 11 bases remaining between them. The germline V gene has CDR1 MNHEY and CDR2 SVGAGI. This CDR3 spans 13 amino acids. CDR3: CASNRGQNYGYTF. In DNA, the CDR3 is TGTGCCAGCAACCGAGGACAGAACTATGGCTACACCTTC.